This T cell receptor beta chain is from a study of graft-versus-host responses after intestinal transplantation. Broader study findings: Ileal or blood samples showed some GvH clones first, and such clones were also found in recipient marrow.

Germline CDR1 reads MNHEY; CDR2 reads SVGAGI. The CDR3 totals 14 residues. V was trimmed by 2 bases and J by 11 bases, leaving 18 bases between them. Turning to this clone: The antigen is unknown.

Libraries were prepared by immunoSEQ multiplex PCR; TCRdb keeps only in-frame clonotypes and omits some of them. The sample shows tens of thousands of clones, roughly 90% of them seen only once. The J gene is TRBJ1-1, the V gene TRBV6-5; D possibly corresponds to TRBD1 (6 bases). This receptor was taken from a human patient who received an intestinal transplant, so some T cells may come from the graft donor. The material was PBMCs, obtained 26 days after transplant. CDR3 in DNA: TGTGCCAGCAGTTACGACCTGGGGGCCCAGAGGGCTTTCTTT. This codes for CASSYDLGAQRAFF.